These 15 T cell receptor beta chains were all obtained from the same sample, sequenced in a study of OX40 agonist ivuxolimab in advanced cancers. Clones were sequenced by immunoSEQ multiplex PCR, and TCRdb holds only the in-frame ones, with some missing. The table records roughly 48,000 clones, approximately 79% of them present only once. The sequences come from CD4+ or CD8+ T cells sorted from blood, collected in a trial of the OX40 agonist ivuxolimab. Every receptor here comes from an adult with an advanced solid tumor such as melanoma, head and neck, liver or kidney cancer.

This sequence joins TRBV30 and TRBJ2-5, with TRBD1 matching over 8 bases. CDR1 is GTSNPN, CDR2 SVGIG, per germline (reference sequence). Unmatched junction bases numbered 3, after V lost 2 bases and J lost 4 bases. The CDR3 loop spans 13 amino acids. For the CDR3, the DNA is TGTGCCTGGAGTACGGGGACAGGAGAGACCCAGTACTTC. This encodes CAWSTGTGETQYF.

This clone was seen just once. The chain recombines TRBV9 with TRBJ2-2; 7 bases line up with TRBD2. This CDR3 is built from 18 residues. CDR1 and CDR2 from the germline V gene are SGDLS and YYNGEE. V lost 1 base, J lost 5 bases, and 14 bases stayed unmatched. DNA of the CDR3: TGTGCCAGCAGCGTACGGAATCCTCAAGCGGGACGGACCGGGGAGCTGTTTTTT. This gives the protein CASSVRNPQAGRTGELFF.

The V gene is TRBV5-4, the J gene TRBJ2-5; TRBD2 matches at 7 bases. This CDR3 comprises 16 residues. Looked up from germline, CDR1 is SGHNT and CDR2 is YYREEE (reference sequence). V dropped 2 bases and J dropped 5; count of bases not matched to a gene: 12. The chain's CDR3 is CASSLGLQREGETQYF. The CDR3 nucleotides are TGTGCCAGCAGCTTAGGCCTACAGAGGGAGGGGGAGACCCAGTACTTC. The variable domain in full, completed from reference TRBV5-4 and TRBJ2-5, reads ETGVTQSPTHLIKTRGQQVTLRCSSQSGHNTVSWYQQALGQGPQFIFQYYREEENGRGNFPPRFSGLQFPNYSSELNVNALELDDSALYLCASSLGLQREGETQYFGPGTRLLVL.

The V call is TRBV9, the J call TRBJ2-5, with 11 bases fitting TRBD2. Unmatched junction bases numbered 5, after V lost 3 bases and J lost 7 bases. This CDR3 has 14 amino acids. Germline loops: CDR1 SGDLS, CDR2 YYNGEE. In DNA, the CDR3 is TGTGCCAGCAGCGATAGCGGGAGGGAAGGGACCCAGTACTTC. Residues: CASSDSGREGTQYF.

This chain links TRBV5-1 with TRBJ2-7; 8 positions match TRBD2. The CDR3 is 16 residues long. The ends lost 3 bases at V and 2 bases at J; junction bases unmatched: 10. Germline V lookup: CDR1 SGHRS, CDR2 YFSETQ. The CDR3 sequence: CASSSQDIAGTYEQYF. The CDR3 nucleotides read TGCGCCAGCAGCTCACAAGATATAGCGGGAACCTACGAGCAGTACTTC.

V is TRBV5-8 and J is TRBJ2-5; D is possibly TRBD1 or TRBD2 (5 bases each). The CDR3 totals 14 residues. Per germline, CDR1 SGHTS and CDR2 YDEGEE. The V end lost 0 bases, the J end lost 2 bases, and 8 bases lay between the germline ends. The CDR3 protein is CASSLVGEQETQYF. The CDR3 DNA follows: TGTGCCAGCAGCTTGGTGGGGGAGCAAGAGACCCAGTACTTC. The full variable domain, in which reference TRBV5-8 and TRBJ2-5 provide the parts outside the CDR3, is EAGVTQSPTHLIKTRGQQATLRCSPISGHTSVYWYQQALGLGLQFLLWYDEGEERNRGNFPPRFSGRQFPNYSSELNVNALELEDSALYLCASSLVGEQETQYFGPGTRLLVL.

V gene TRBV5-4 combines with J gene TRBJ2-5, with D possibly TRBD2 on 6 matching bases. From germline, CDR1 is SGHNT and CDR2 YYREEE (reference sequence). CDR3 length: 15 amino acids. The V end was cut by 3 bases, the J end by 2 bases, with 14 bases between. CDR3 sequence reads: CASSWRVAGQETQYF. Here the CDR3 DNA reads TGTGCCAGCAGCTGGAGGGTGGCAGGGCAAGAGACCCAGTACTTC.

V usage is TRBV7-3 and J usage is TRBJ2-3; tentative D call: TRBD1 (6 bases). Germline CDR1 SGHTA, CDR2 FQGTGA. The CDR3 runs 15 residues. The V end was cut by 2 bases, the J end by 0 bases, with 9 bases between. The CDR3 loop reads CASSLGRGSTDTQYF. The DNA for the CDR3 is TGTGCCAGCAGCTTAGGCAGGGGAAGCACAGATACGCAGTATTTT.

In this sample, this clone turned up a few times. The chain is built from TRBV7-2 and TRBJ1-5; D remains ambiguous. Germline V gene data show CDR1 as SGHTA and CDR2 as FQGNSA. The length of the CDR3 is 15 residues. Trimming left V 7 bases short and J 7 bases short, with 20 bases between. The CDR3 DNA is TGTGCCAGCACCCGAAGTTCCGGGGTGGGGCAGCCCCAGCATTTT. Translation gives CASTRSSGVGQPQHF.

This sequence joins TRBV2 and TRBJ1-1; 9 bases map to TRBD1. In germline, CDR1 is SNHLY, CDR2 FYNNEI. The length of the CDR3 is 14 residues. The junction had 6 bases not matched to a gene; V was cut back by 7 bases and J by 3 bases. The CDR3 sequence is CASIPRTGDTEAFF. CDR3 DNA: TGTGCCAGCATCCCGCGGACAGGGGACACTGAAGCTTTCTTT.

The chain has TRBV7-3 and TRBJ2-7, with TRBD1 identical over 8 bases. V gave up 4 bases and J gave up 7 bases; unmatched junction bases: 6. Germline assignment: CDR1 SGHTA and CDR2 FQGTGA. CDR3 size: 13 residues. The DNA for the CDR3 is TGTGCCAGCAGCTCGACAGGGGTGGGGGAGCAGTACTTC. It is translated as CASSSTGVGEQYF.

Only one count was recorded for this clone. The CDR3 coding sequence is TGTGCCAGCAGCTCTGACATGAGTAGTGAAGCTTTCTTT. Residues: CASSSDMSSEAFF. The rearrangement links TRBV11-2 to TRBJ1-1; D not certain. Deletions cut 4 bases from V and 7 bases from J, with 13 bases between. CDR1 SGHAT and CDR2 FQNNGV come from the germline V gene. The CDR3 extends over 13 amino acids.

This rearrangement joins TRBV6-5 to TRBJ1-1; maybe TRBD1 (5 bases). V was clipped by 2 bases and J by 1 base, with 14 bases between them. Per the germline V gene, CDR1 is MNHEY and CDR2 is SVGAGI. This CDR3 has 16 residues. The CDR3 loop reads CASSYGTAKGNTEAFF. The DNA of the CDR3 is TGTGCCAGCAGTTACGGGACCGCCAAGGGGAACACTGAAGCTTTCTTT.

This rearrangement joins TRBV28 to TRBJ1-1; 9 nucleotides agree with TRBD1. Looked up from germline, CDR1 is MDHEN and CDR2 is SYDVKM. The CDR3 extends over 12 amino acids. The V segment lost 2 bases and the J segment 8 bases; nucleotides outside the gene matches: 0. CDR3 DNA sequence: TGTGCCAGCAGTTTAGACAGGGGGGAAGCTTTCTTT. It translates to CASSLDRGEAFF.

J is TRBJ2-1 and V is TRBV5-1, with D perhaps TRBD2 (5 bases). Deletions cut 5 bases from V and 9 bases from J, with 9 bases between. Germline loops: CDR1 SGHRS, CDR2 YFSETQ. The CDR3 loop spans 11 amino acids. The DNA of the CDR3 is TGCGCCAGCAGGGAAGAGGGTGAGCAGTTCTTC. It codes for CASREEGEQFF.